This T cell receptor (beta chain) was documented in a study of T cell responses to AZD1222 COVID-19 vaccine. As for the study in general: Pooling of second doses given at about 4 or about 12 weeks was done.

From germline, CDR1 is MNHEY and CDR2 SVGAGI. Trimming took off 0 bases at V and 2 bases at J, with 11 bases between the two ends. The CDR3 is made up of 15 amino acids. Using immunoSEQ multiplex PCR, the repertoire was profiled, and TCRdb retains in-frame clones only, with some absent. The data contain 150,000 to 200,000 clones, 85% to 95% of them seen just once; the ten biggest clones take up approximately 1%. V and J are TRBV6-5 and TRBJ2-7; D gene uncertain. Source: peripheral blood, taken on day 0 of AZD1222 vaccination. The TCR was taken from an adult in good health. CDR3 DNA: TGTGCCAGCAGTTACTCGTCTAGTGCTACCTACGAGCAGTACTTC. Residues: CASSYSSSATYEQYF.